The sequence of this T cell receptor beta chain was determined in a study of cytomegalovirus exposure and HLA in healthy donors. Study findings and constraints: Looking again later, the authors saw that most CMV-associated TCR beta chains seemed HLA-restricted. TCR beta chains numbering 164 were designated cytomegalovirus-associated.

The PCR employed 60 Vbeta primers together with 13 Jbeta primers. The data were produced by immunoSEQ multiplex PCR, yet TCRdb's version contains in-frame clones alone and is incomplete. In the table there are roughly 150,000 clones, approximately 82% of which are singletons. As to this clone: Its antigen is still unknown.

The CDR3 sequence is 15 residues long. CDR1 and CDR2 (germline): LNHDA, SQIVND (reference sequence). V lost 2 bases and J 1 base, leaving 11 bases between the germline ends. The TCR originated in a woman between 50 and 59 years old in good health and CMV-seropositive. The specimen sequenced was PBMCs. This chain joins TRBV19 and TRBJ1-1; no definite D call. The CDR3 coding sequence is TGTGCCAGTAGTATAAGCGTTGAGAGGAACACTGAAGCTTTCTTT. Its translation is CASSISVERNTEAFF.